This T cell receptor (beta chain) was obtained from a study of tumor and adjacent non-tumor tissue in lung cancer. The template was RNA from unsorted bulk tissue. Comment on this clonotype: Just one base apart from a much larger clone, this may be a read error. The final CDR3 position lacks the conserved phenylalanine or tryptophan, pointing to a likely read error.

TCRbeta libraries were built with three rounds of nested PCR, modified from ARM-PCR. TCRdb passed the multiplex PCR reads through MiXCR, listing each CDR3 protein once. This sample has roughly 150,000 distinct CDR3 sequences, with about 71% found just once. The V end was cut by 3 bases, the J end by 2 bases, with 11 bases between. The CDR3 sequence is 14 residues long. From germline, CDR1 is DFQATT and CDR2 SNEGSKA (reference sequence). The sequence was collected from a man aged 60-69 years with small cell lung cancer. V and J are TRBV20-1 and TRBJ1-5, with D possibly TRBD1 on 6 matching bases. The sample taken for sequencing was lung tumor tissue. The CDR3: CSASRAGGNQPQHL. The CDR3 nucleotides are TGCAGTGCTAGTCGCGCAGGGGGCAATCAGCCCCAGCATCTT.